The 3 T cell receptor beta chains below all came from one sample that was sequenced in a study of blood T cell repertoires in COVID-19. Profiling relied on immunoSEQ multiplex PCR, and the TCRdb table lists in-frame clones only, not all of them. The table records about 140,000 clones, about 84% of them present only once. The specimen was PBMCs or T cells enriched from blood (not recorded which). The receptors shown here come from a woman in her late teens or twenties who had been exposed to COVID-19.

The chain couples TRBV5-1 to TRBJ1-6, with TRBD1 matching over 9 bases. The CDR3 totals 18 residues. V lost 2 bases and J lost 0; bases outside the gene matches: 6. CDR1 is SGHRS, CDR2 YFSETQ, per germline. In DNA, the CDR3 is TGCGCCAGCAGCTTACGCGGACAGGGGAACTCCTATAATTCACCCCTCCACTTT. This gives the protein CASSLRGQGNSYNSPLHF.

V and J are TRBV7-8 and TRBJ1-1, with D perhaps TRBD1 (5 bases). The V gene's germline CDR1 is SGHVS and CDR2 FQNEAQ. The CDR3 covers 14 residues. Deletions cut 4 bases from V and 4 bases from J, with 13 bases between. As DNA, the CDR3 is TGTGCCAGCAGCTCATTCCAGGGCGGCACTGAAGCTTTCTTT. Translation: CASSSFQGGTEAFF.

The J gene is TRBJ1-5, the V gene TRBV4-1; 9 nucleotides align to TRBD1. V was pared by 4 bases and J by 4 bases, with 8 bases of the junction left unmatched. CDR1 and CDR2 from the germline V gene are MGHRA and YSYEKL. This CDR3 has 16 amino acids. CDR3 sequence reads: CASSLSGTGINQPQHF. CDR3 nucleotides: TGCGCCAGCAGCCTGAGCGGGACAGGGATTAATCAGCCCCAGCATTTT.